Listed below are T cell receptor beta chains from one sample, sequenced in a study of human T cells and chemical hapten exposure. TCRdb re-analysed the RACE reads in MiXCR, keeping a single row per CDR3 protein. The profile shows approximately 95,000 distinct CDR3 sequences, roughly 10% of them singletons. The sample here was whole blood, taken in connection with sensitization to the hapten diphenylcyclopropenone (DPC). The receptors come from a woman aged 35 to 49 with alopecia areata. Some clones in this sample may be carry-over from other donors' samples. CDR3s include the opening cysteine and the closing phenylalanine or tryptophan.

>TRBV18|TRBJ1-2
CASSPGTGNGYTF
>TRBV24-1|TRBJ2-2
CATSDYAGTNTGELFF
>TRBV28|TRBJ1-1
CASRSPSDRATEAFF
>TRBV29-1|TRBJ2-3
CSVNIASRTSGSWAGGDTQYF
>TRBV9|TRBJ2-2
CASSVGASGYANTGELFF
>TRBV4-3|TRBJ2-7
CASSHTGVNEQYF
>TRBV6-6|TRBJ1-5
CASSSPGDSWQPQHF
>TRBV12-5|TRBJ2-1
CASGRAQSGRNEQFF
>TRBV6-2/TRBV6-3|TRBJ2-1
CASSYSKSRPSSYNEQFF
>TRBV3-1|TRBJ1-5
CASSQMVGGDQPQHF
>TRBV5-1|TRBJ2-7
CASSLGLAVYEQYF
>TRBV3-1|TRBJ2-7
CASSQAWREYGYEQYF
>TRBV7-9|TRBJ2-3
CASSPGGSRGYTDTQYF
>TRBV5-5|TRBJ2-7
CASSKIPRAGGSYEQYF
>TRBV7-6|TRBJ1-1
CASSLDRPPNTEAFF
>TRBV7-9|TRBJ1-6
CASREGNSPLHF
>TRBV7-2|TRBJ1-1
CASSPSGFSEAFF
>TRBV7-2|TRBJ2-2
CASSPKGNGRGQSGELFF
>TRBV29-1|TRBJ2-7
CSVGQSYEQYF
>TRBV6-2/TRBV6-3|TRBJ2-7
CASSYSFFGGPYEQYF
>TRBV7-2|TRBJ1-5
CASSFKYEGPQHF
>TRBV4-3|TRBJ2-3
CASSQGSSTDTQYF
>TRBV12-3/TRBV12-4|TRBJ1-4
CASRPQVIGLSEKLFF
>TRBV6-1|TRBJ1-2
CASSEVIRVPGYTF
>TRBV6-5|TRBJ1-6
CASSWDRAGRSPLHF
>TRBV20-1|TRBJ1-3
CSARDGGSSENTIYF
>TRBV28|TRBJ1-6
CASSDSLGHNSPLHF
>TRBV24-1|TRBJ1-5
CATSAGGNQPQHF
>TRBV5-1|TRBJ2-7
CASSLGGFSSYEQYF
>TRBV11-3|TRBJ2-3
CASSSRKTLGTDTQYF
>TRBV6-1|TRBJ2-1
CASSEGLGYNEQFF
>TRBV6-2/TRBV6-3|TRBJ2-2
CASSYTASGGSTGELFF
>TRBV20-1|TRBJ1-2
CSASMGVSGNYGYTF
>TRBV20-1|TRBJ1-4
CSATGANEKLFF
>TRBV19|TRBJ2-1
CASSMDWYNEQFF
>TRBV27|TRBJ2-7
CASSFDRGQVNEQYF
>TRBV2|TRBJ1-1
CASSPQGGGTEAFF
>TRBV7-9|TRBJ1-1
CASSQQGVNTEAFF
>TRBV6-5|TRBJ2-3
CASSSTGSPTDTQYF
>TRBV6-4|TRBJ1-4
CASSRTAEGEKLFF
>TRBV3-1|TRBJ2-1
CASSTRGADEQFF
>TRBV6-1|TRBJ1-1
CASTMNTEAFF
>TRBV6-1|TRBJ1-1
CASVRTAVLNTEAFF
>TRBV7-2|TRBJ2-1
CASSPTSGRRDEQFF
>TRBV29-1|TRBJ2-3
CSVILLAEYTDTQYF
>TRBV3-1|TRBJ2-7
CASSQDSRGGAEQYF
>TRBV6-6|TRBJ2-5
CATWDAEAQYF
>TRBV27|TRBJ2-2
CASSLWTQSLPPGELFF
>TRBV4-3|TRBJ1-1
CASSQEGAITEAFF
>TRBV7-2|TRBJ2-1
CASSLENNEQFF